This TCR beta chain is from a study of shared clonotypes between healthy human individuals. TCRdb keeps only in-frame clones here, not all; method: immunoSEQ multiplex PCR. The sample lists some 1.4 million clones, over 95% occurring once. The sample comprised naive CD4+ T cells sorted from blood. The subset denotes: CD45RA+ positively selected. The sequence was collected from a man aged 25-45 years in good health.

The CDR3, as DNA: TGTGCCAGCAGAATACCGGACAGGGGTGGATCTGGCTACACCTTC. This gives the protein CASRIPDRGGSGYTF. J is TRBJ1-2 and V is TRBV21-1; the table's TRBD1 call for D was not verified on the DNA. TRBV21-1 is designated a pseudogene. CDR3 length: 15 amino acids.